These T cell receptor beta chains were read from a single sample in a study of spatial heterogeneity in lung cancer. TCRdb called the 5' RACE reads again in MiXCR, with one record for every CDR3 protein. Among under 30,000 distinct CDR3 sequences listed, roughly 3% were seen once. The sequences come from PBMCs, collected at surgery. Receptors were obtained from a female donor with early-stage non-small cell lung cancer. Both conserved end residues are trimmed from each CDR3. Clone size is given as how often the clone was seen (once, few, many) or a class if it is expanded.

v_call	j_call	cdr3_length	clone_size	cdr3_aa
TRBV3-1	TRBJ2-1	14	many	ASSHHLGGSGNEQF
TRBV29-1	TRBJ2-3	11	medium-sized	SVVRRGTDTQY
TRBV3-1	TRBJ1-5	13	many	ASSQGIQGNQPQH
TRBV7-8	TRBJ2-7	14	many	ASSGRTEGVGYEQY
TRBV27	TRBJ1-5	14	many	ASSPDRFGLNQPQH
TRBV4-2	TRBJ2-7	13	many	ASSRGLAGTYEQY
TRBV9	TRBJ2-7	14	many	ASSAGLASRIYEQY
TRBV19	TRBJ1-5	11	many	ASRSTANQPQH
TRBV27	TRBJ2-1	11	many	ASSFQNYNEQF
TRBV7-9	TRBJ2-1	13	many	ASSSGQGTYNEQF
TRBV9	TRBJ2-1	14	many	ASSVDGTGSYNEQF